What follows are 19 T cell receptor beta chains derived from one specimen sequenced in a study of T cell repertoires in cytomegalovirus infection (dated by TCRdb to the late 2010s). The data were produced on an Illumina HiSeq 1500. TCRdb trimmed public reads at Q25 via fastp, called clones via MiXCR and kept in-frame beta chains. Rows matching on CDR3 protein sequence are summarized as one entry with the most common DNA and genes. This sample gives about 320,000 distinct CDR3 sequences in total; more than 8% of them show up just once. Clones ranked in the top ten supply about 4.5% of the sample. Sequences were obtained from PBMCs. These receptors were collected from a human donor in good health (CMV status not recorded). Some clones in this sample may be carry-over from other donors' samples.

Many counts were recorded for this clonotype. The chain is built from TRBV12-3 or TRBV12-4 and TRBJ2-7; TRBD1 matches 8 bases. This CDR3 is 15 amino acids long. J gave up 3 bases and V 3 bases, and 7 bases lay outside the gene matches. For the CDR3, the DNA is TGTGCCAGCAGTTTGACCCAGGGGGCGGTCTACGAGCAGTACTTC. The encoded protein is CASSLTQGAVYEQYF.

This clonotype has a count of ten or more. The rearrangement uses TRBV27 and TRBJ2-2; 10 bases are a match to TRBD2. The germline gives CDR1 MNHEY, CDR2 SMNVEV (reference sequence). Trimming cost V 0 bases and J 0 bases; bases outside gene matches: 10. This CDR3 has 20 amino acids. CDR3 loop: CASSLSPGTSAFANTGELFF. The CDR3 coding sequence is TGTGCCAGCAGTTTATCTCCCGGGACTAGCGCGTTCGCGAACACCGGGGAGCTGTTTTTT.

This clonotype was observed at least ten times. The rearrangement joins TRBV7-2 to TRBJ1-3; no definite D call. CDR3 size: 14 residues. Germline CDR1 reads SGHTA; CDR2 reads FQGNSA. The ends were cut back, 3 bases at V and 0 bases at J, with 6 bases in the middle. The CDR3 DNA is TGTGCCAGCAGCTTCCCCGGCTCTGGAAACACCATATATTTT. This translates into CASSFPGSGNTIYF. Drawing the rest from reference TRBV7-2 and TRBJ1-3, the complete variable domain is GAGVSQSPSNKVTEKGKDVELRCDPISGHTALYWYRQSLGQGLEFLIYFQGNSAPDKSGLPSDRFSAERTGGSVSTLTIQRTQQEDSAVYLCASSFPGSGNTIYFGEGSWLTVV.

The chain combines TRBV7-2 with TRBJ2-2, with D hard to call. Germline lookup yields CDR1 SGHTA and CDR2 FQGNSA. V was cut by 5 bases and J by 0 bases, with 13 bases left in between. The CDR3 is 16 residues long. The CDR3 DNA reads TGTGCCAGCAGCCCCGGGCAGATCGCGAACACCGGGGAGCTGTTTTTT. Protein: CASSPGQIANTGELFF.

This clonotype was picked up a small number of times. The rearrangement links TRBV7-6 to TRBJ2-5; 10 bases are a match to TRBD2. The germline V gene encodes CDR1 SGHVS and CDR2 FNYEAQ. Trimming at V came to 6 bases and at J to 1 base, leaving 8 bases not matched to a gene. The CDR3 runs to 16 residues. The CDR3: CASSHLRTSGQETQYF. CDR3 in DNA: TGTGCCAGCAGTCATCTTCGGACTAGCGGCCAAGAGACCCAGTACTTC.

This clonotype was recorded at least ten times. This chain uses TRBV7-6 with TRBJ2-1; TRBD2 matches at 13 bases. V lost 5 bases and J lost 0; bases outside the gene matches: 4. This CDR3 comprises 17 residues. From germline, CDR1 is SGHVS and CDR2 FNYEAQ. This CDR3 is CASSPLAGGSSYNEQFF. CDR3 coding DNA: TGTGCCAGCAGCCCACTAGCGGGGGGGTCCTCCTACAATGAGCAGTTCTTC.

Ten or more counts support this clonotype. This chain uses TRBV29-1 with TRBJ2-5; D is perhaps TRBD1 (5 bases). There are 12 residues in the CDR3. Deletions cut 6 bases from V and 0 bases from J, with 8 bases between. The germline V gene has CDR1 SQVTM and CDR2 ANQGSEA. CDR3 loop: CSVKGYQETQYF. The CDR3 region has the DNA TGCAGCGTCAAGGGGTACCAAGAGACCCAGTACTTC.

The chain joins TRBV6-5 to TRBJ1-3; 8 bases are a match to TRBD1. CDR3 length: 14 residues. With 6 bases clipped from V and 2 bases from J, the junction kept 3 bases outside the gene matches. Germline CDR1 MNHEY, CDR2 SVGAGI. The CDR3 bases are TGTGCCAGCAGGCCGACAGGGGCTGGAAACACCATATATTTT. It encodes CASRPTGAGNTIYF.

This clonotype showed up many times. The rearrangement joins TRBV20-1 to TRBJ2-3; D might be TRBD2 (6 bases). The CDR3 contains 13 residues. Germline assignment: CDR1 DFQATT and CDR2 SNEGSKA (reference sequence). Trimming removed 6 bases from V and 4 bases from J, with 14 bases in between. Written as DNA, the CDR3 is TGCAGTGCCCCCGGCGGGAACTCAGATACGCAGTATTTT. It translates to CSAPGGNSDTQYF.

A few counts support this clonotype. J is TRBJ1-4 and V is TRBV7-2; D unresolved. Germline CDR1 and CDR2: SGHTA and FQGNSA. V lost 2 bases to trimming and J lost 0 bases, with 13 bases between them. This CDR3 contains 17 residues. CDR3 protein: CASSLPLRGPTNEKLFF. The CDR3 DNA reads TGTGCCAGCAGCTTACCATTACGGGGTCCAACTAATGAAAAACTGTTTTTT.

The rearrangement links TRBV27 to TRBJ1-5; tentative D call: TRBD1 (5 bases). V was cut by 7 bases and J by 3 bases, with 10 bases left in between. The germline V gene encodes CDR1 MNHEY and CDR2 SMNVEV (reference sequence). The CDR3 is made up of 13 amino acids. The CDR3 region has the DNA TGTGCCAGCACGGGGGGAATCAATCAGCCCCAGCATTTT. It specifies CASTGGINQPQHF.

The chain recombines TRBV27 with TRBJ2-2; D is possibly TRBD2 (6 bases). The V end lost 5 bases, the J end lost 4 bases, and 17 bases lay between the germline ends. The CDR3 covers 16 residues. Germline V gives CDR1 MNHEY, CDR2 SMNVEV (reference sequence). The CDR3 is CASSPRTTSGTGELFF. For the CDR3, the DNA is TGTGCCAGCAGTCCTAGGACTACCTCCGGCACCGGGGAGCTGTTTTTT.

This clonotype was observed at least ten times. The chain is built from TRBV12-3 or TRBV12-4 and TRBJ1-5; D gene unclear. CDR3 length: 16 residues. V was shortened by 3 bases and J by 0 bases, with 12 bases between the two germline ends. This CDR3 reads CASSFGTRNSNQPQHF. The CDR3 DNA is TGTGCCAGCAGTTTCGGCACCCGAAATAGCAATCAGCCCCAGCATTTT.

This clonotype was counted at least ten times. This CDR3 reads CSVPGQGAYEQYF. The CDR3 coding sequence is TGCAGCGTCCCGGGACAGGGCGCCTACGAGCAGTACTTC. The V call is TRBV29-1, the J call TRBJ2-7, with TRBD1 matching over 9 bases. CDR3 length: 13 amino acids. Germline V gene data show CDR1 as SQVTM and CDR2 as ANQGSEA. V shed 6 bases and J 2 bases; nucleotides not matched to a gene: 5.

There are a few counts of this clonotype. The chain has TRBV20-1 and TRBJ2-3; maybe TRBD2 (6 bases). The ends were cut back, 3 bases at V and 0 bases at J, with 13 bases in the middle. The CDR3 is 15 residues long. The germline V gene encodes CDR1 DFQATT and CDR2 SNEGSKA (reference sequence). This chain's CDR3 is CSASTGTLSTDTQYF. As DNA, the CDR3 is TGCAGTGCTAGTACTGGGACTCTGAGCACAGATACGCAGTATTTT.

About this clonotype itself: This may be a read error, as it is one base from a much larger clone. CDR3 coding DNA: TGTGCCACCAGCTCCCCGGGACGAAGTTACAATGAGCAGTTCTTC. This gives the protein CATSSPGRSYNEQFF. V and J are TRBV5-4 and TRBJ2-1; D possibly uses TRBD1 or TRBD2 (5 bases each). Per germline, CDR1 SGHNT and CDR2 YYREEE (reference sequence). The CDR3 loop spans 15 amino acids.

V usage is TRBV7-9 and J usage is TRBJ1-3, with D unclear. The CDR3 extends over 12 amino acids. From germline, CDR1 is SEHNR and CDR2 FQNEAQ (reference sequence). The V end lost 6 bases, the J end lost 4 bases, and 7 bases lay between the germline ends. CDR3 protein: CASRPTGNTIYF. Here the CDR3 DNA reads TGTGCCAGCAGACCAACAGGAAACACCATATATTTT. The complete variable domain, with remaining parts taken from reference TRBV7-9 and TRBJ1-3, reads DTGVSQNPRHKITKRGQNVTFRCDPISEHNRLYWYRQTLGQGPEFLTYFQNEAQLEKSRLLSDRFSAERPKGSFSTLEIQRTEQGDSAMYLCASRPTGNTIYFGEGSWLTVV.

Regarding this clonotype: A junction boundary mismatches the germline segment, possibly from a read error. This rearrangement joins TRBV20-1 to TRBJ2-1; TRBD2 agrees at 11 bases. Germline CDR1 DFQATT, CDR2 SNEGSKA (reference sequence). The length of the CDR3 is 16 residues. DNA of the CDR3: TGCAGTACGGCGCTAGCGGGGGGCAATTCCTACAATGACCAGTTCTTC. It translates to CSTALAGGNSYNDQFF.

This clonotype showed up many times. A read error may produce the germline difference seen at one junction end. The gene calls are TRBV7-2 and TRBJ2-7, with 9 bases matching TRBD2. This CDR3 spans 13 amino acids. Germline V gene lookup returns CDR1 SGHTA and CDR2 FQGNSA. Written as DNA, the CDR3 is TGTGCCAGCAGCTTATCTAGCGGGACCGACCGGGACTTC. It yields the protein CASSLSSGTDRDF.